The 7 T cell receptor beta chains presented below share a single source sample, sequenced in a study of T cells after yellow fever vaccination. TCRdb recomputed calls from the 5' RACE reads with MiXCR, one row per CDR3 protein. Altogether some 170,000 distinct CDR3 sequences are present, around 9.3% being singletons, with the ten largest covering 35% to 40%. The input for sequencing was CD8+ T cells sorted from PBMCs, taken 45 days after the yellow fever booster vaccination. Source of these receptors: a man younger than 30 who received the YFV17D yellow fever vaccine.

This clonotype was seen repeatedly, ten times or more. This chain joins TRBV2 and TRBJ2-5; 10 positions agree with TRBD1. Germline CDR1 SNHLY, CDR2 FYNNEI. V trimming: 7 bases; J trimming: 5 bases; junction bases outside the gene matches: 10. This CDR3 has 15 residues. CDR3 sequence: CASTGTGATEETQYF. The CDR3 region has the DNA TGTGCCAGCACAGGGACAGGGGCGACTGAGGAGACCCAGTACTTC.

This clonotype has a handful of counts. This chain uses TRBV7-3 with TRBJ2-5, with D perhaps given as TRBD1 or TRBD2 (5 bases each). V lost 4 bases and J lost 12, with 21 bases in between. The germline V gene has CDR1 SGHTA and CDR2 FQGTGA. The CDR3 sequence is 14 residues long. The CDR3 region is CASSWGSGGRPKYF. CDR3 nucleotides: TGTGCCAGCAGCTGGGGGAGCGGCGGACGCCCTAAGTACTTC.

This rearrangement joins TRBV4-1 to TRBJ1-1; no reliable D call. Germline CDR1 MGHRA, CDR2 YSYEKL. The germline V and J ends were trimmed by 1 base and 6 bases, with 12 bases remaining between them. There are 14 residues in the CDR3. This CDR3 is CASSQAPMVAEAFF. CDR3 coding DNA: TGCGCCAGCAGCCAAGCACCTATGGTCGCTGAAGCTTTCTTT.

CDR3 DNA: TGCGCCAGCAGCCAAGAGGGTTGGGGGGTACTAGCCAAAAACATTCAGTACTTC. Translated: CASSQEGWGVLAKNIQYF. The rearrangement joins TRBV4-3 to TRBJ2-4; D possibly corresponds to TRBD2 (6 bases). Deletions cut 0 bases from V and 0 bases from J, with 15 bases between. Germline assignment: CDR1 LGHNA and CDR2 YSLEER. This CDR3 contains 18 residues.

The CDR3 loop is CATSREGSLDTQYF. The DNA for the CDR3 is TGTGCCACCAGCAGAGAGGGAAGCTTAGATACGCAGTATTTT. The chain employs TRBV15 and TRBJ2-3, with unresolved D. V was trimmed by 0 bases and J by 5 bases, leaving 9 bases between them. The CDR3 length is 14 residues. CDR1 is LNHNV and CDR2 is YYDKDF in the germline V gene (reference sequence).

The chain has TRBV10-3 and TRBJ1-2; 9 bases are shared with TRBD1. The CDR3 is made up of 16 amino acids. Looked up from germline, CDR1 is ENHRY and CDR2 is SYGVKD. The V gene end was trimmed by 5 bases and the J gene end by 4 bases; junction bases not matched to a gene: 11. CDR3 amino acids: CAISMGTGTSSYGYTF. The CDR3 nucleotides read TGTGCCATCAGTATGGGGACAGGGACCTCCTCCTATGGCTACACCTTC.

This clonotype was counted only a few times. J is TRBJ2-3 and V is TRBV10-3; TRBD2 is a possible D gene (5 bases). Germline assignment: CDR1 ENHRY and CDR2 SYGVKD. V dropped 10 bases and J dropped 4 bases, with 12 bases sitting between them. The CDR3 is made up of 12 amino acids. The CDR3 protein is CATIGSPDTQYF. In nucleotides, the CDR3 is TGTGCCACGATTGGGAGTCCAGATACGCAGTATTTT.